This entry concerns a single TCR beta chain. This record comes from a study of blood T cell repertoires in COVID-19. Study information: Samples taken during acute and convalescent COVID-19 were collected in the United States, Italy and Spain. PBMCs, B-cell-depleted T cells, or T cells provided the cDNA or gDNA that made up the material.

Germline CDR1 is LNHDA and CDR2 is SQIVND (reference sequence). Trimming took off 7 bases at V and 1 base at J, with 16 bases between the two ends. The CDR3 is 16 amino acids. Per the original methods: Reference gene primer amplification gave estimated nucleated cell counts. Method: immunoSEQ multiplex PCR; TCRdb's copy keeps in-frame clones and lacks some. That table gives V, J and clone size, and the DNA gave D and trimming. Of about 49,000 clones in the sample, about 89% were seen once. The receptor comes from a human donor in a cohort sampled during active COVID-19. The sample was peripheral blood. The V gene is TRBV19, the J gene TRBJ1-4, with D hard to call. As DNA, the CDR3 is TGTGCCAGTAAAGAATACACCGCATTAACTAATGAAAAACTGTTTTTT. Translating gives CASKEYTALTNEKLFF.